This TCR beta chain originates from a study of T cell changes during pregnancy in multiple sclerosis. Using immunoSEQ multiplex PCR, the repertoire was profiled, and TCRdb retains in-frame clones only, with some absent. The sample has about 28,000 clones, approximately 88% seen once; the top ten hold about 0.58%. In germline, CDR1 is SGHRS, CDR2 YFSETQ. The trim removed 0 bases at V and 3 bases at J, leaving 4 bases unmatched. The CDR3 totals 15 residues. The source of this sequence is a female donor in good health, enrolled as a control in a pregnancy study. Sample: CD4+ T cells from peripheral blood mononuclear cells, taken in the first trimester of pregnancy. This chain uses TRBV5-1 with TRBJ2-3; 7 bases line up with TRBD2. DNA of the CDR3: TGCGCCAGCAGCTTGGGCCAGCGGGGAACAGATACGCAGTATTTT. This gives the protein CASSLGQRGTDTQYF.